The 31 T cell receptor beta chains given below trace back to one sample, sequenced in a study of blood T cell repertoires in COVID-19. The protocol was immunoSEQ multiplex PCR, while the TCRdb copy is restricted to in-frame clones and leaves out a portion. In the table there are a few hundred thousand clones, about 90% of which are singletons. Sequencing input: peripheral blood. Source of these receptors: a middle-aged woman with COVID-19, enrolled during active disease.

This clone was recorded once. V gene TRBV2 combines with J gene TRBJ2-3, with 8 bases lining up with TRBD2. Trimming removed 6 bases from V and 1 base from J; junction bases left unmatched: 3. There are 14 residues in the CDR3. Germline-derived CDR1 and CDR2 are SNHLY and FYNNEI. In DNA form, the CDR3 reads TGTGCCAGCAGGAGAGCGGGAGGCACAGATACGCAGTATTTT. This translates into CASRRAGGTDTQYF.

This clone was observed once. CDR3 protein: CASSLSLAGNYNEQFF. Written as DNA, the CDR3 is TGTGCCAGCAGCTTAAGCCTAGCGGGGAATTACAATGAGCAGTTCTTC. V and J are TRBV13 and TRBJ2-1, with TRBD2 matching over 9 bases. Per the germline V gene, CDR1 is PRHDT and CDR2 is FYEKMQ (reference sequence). The CDR3 runs to 16 residues. V lost 2 bases, J lost 4 bases, and 6 bases stayed unmatched.

The chain carries TRBV5-1 and TRBJ2-7; D is unclear. Germline CDR1 is SGHRS and CDR2 is YFSETQ. The CDR3 is 19 residues long. V was clipped by 0 bases and J by 0 bases, with 22 bases between them. CDR3 in DNA: TGCGCCAGCAGCTTGGCAGATTTTTATCCGGAGACGAGCTCCTACGAGCAGTACTTC. This gives the protein CASSLADFYPETSSYEQYF. Variable domain in full (rest from reference TRBV5-1 and TRBJ2-7): KAGVTQTPRYLIKTRGQQVTLSCSPISGHRSVSWYQQTPGQGLQFLFEYFSETQRNKGNFPGRFSGRQFSNSRSEMNVSTLELGDSALYLCASSLADFYPETSSYEQYFGPGTRLTVT.

CDR3 DNA: TGCGCCAGCAGCCTCCGGGGGGAAAGCTCCTACGAGCAGTACTTC. This codes for CASSLRGESSYEQYF. The chain joins TRBV5-1 to TRBJ2-7, with 7 nucleotides matching TRBD2. Trimming took 4 bases from V and 0 from J; bases not matched to a gene: 7. The CDR3 extends over 15 amino acids. Germline-derived CDR1 and CDR2 are SGHRS and YFSETQ. The entire variable domain, with the rest obtained from reference TRBV5-1 and TRBJ2-7, is as follows: KAGVTQTPRYLIKTRGQQVTLSCSPISGHRSVSWYQQTPGQGLQFLFEYFSETQRNKGNFPGRFSGRQFSNSRSEMNVSTLELGDSALYLCASSLRGESSYEQYFGPGTRLTVT.

V gene TRBV2 combines with J gene TRBJ2-7; 8 nucleotides match TRBD2. The germline CDR1 and CDR2 sequences are SNHLY and FYNNEI. This CDR3 comprises 15 residues. J was trimmed by 7 bases and V by 3 bases; bases with no gene match: 11. This chain's CDR3 is CASSEVALAGGEQYF. Here the CDR3 DNA reads TGTGCCAGCAGTGAGGTCGCCCTAGCGGGTGGGGAGCAGTACTTC.

The chain is built from TRBV27 and TRBJ2-7, with 7 positions matching TRBD2. The CDR3 runs to 11 residues. The V and J ends lost 8 bases and 4 bases, in that order; junction bases with no gene match: 2. Germline CDR1 MNHEY, CDR2 SMNVEV (reference sequence). The CDR3 region has the DNA TGTGCCAGCGGGGACTATTACGAGCAGTACTTC. Its protein is CASGDYYEQYF.

The V and J genes are TRBV25-1 and TRBJ2-1, with TRBD2 as a possible D gene (5 bases). The V end was cut by 7 bases, the J end by 6 bases, with 16 bases between. This CDR3 is 14 amino acids long. Germline loops: CDR1 MGHDK, CDR2 SYGVNS. The CDR3 spells CASNVAWRSNEQFF. The CDR3 DNA sequence: TGTGCCAGCAACGTGGCCTGGAGGTCCAATGAGCAGTTCTTC.

As DNA, the CDR3 is TGTGCCAGCAGTCCACACACGGGGACTGGAAACACCATATATTTT. Translation gives CASSPHTGTGNTIYF. The chain uses TRBV28 and TRBJ1-3; no definite D call. The length of the CDR3 is 15 residues. The germline gives CDR1 MDHEN, CDR2 SYDVKM. The ends were cut back, 5 bases at V and 2 bases at J, with 13 bases in the middle. The full variable domain, its missing parts supplied by reference TRBV28 and TRBJ1-3, is DVKVTQSSRYLVKRTGEKVFLECVQDMDHENMFWYRQDPGLGLRLIYFSYDVKMKEKGDIPEGYSVSREKKERFSLILESASTNQTSMYLCASSPHTGTGNTIYFGEGSWLTVV.

The chain uses TRBV19 and TRBJ2-1, with 10 bases that match TRBD1. The J segment lost 6 bases and the V segment lost 4 bases, leaving 9 bases of the junction unmatched. The germline gives CDR1 LNHDA, CDR2 SQIVND (reference sequence). The CDR3 length is 16 residues. As DNA, the CDR3 is TGTGCCAGTAGTACACTCCGGGACAGGGGATTCAATGAGCAGTTCTTC. Amino acid sequence: CASSTLRDRGFNEQFF.

The chain joins TRBV10-3 to TRBJ1-2, with a possible D match to TRBD1 (6 bases). CDR1 is ENHRY, CDR2 SYGVKD, per germline. The V and J ends lost 5 bases and 5 bases respectively, with 12 bases between them. This CDR3 has 13 amino acids. The CDR3 coding sequence is TGTGCCATCAGTATTGAACAGGGATATGGCTACACCTTC. Translated: CAISIEQGYGYTF.

The chain links TRBV5-8 to TRBJ1-2, with D uncertain. CDR3 length: 15 amino acids. Germline CDR1 and CDR2: SGHTS and YDEGEE. Trimming left V 2 bases short and J 1 base short, with 12 bases between. The DNA for the CDR3 is TGTGCCAGCAGCTTTCGAGGGCCGGATAACTATGGCTACACCTTC. This gives the protein CASSFRGPDNYGYTF.

The V gene is TRBV19, the J gene TRBJ1-3; 7 nucleotides align to TRBD1. The CDR3 runs to 16 residues. Per germline, CDR1 LNHDA and CDR2 SQIVND (reference sequence). V trimming: 6 bases; J trimming: 1 base; junction bases outside the gene matches: 9. The CDR3 is CASSHVRGSSGNTIYF. Here the CDR3 DNA reads TGTGCCAGTAGCCACGTCAGGGGGTCGTCTGGAAACACCATATATTTT.

The chain is built from TRBV30 and TRBJ2-1, with TRBD2 as a possible D gene (5 bases). This CDR3 contains 13 residues. With 0 bases removed from V and 6 bases from J, the gap between germline ends came to 9 bases. CDR1 and CDR2 (germline): GTSNPN, SVGIG (reference sequence). The CDR3 loop is CAWSVRGFNEQFF. As DNA, the CDR3 is TGTGCCTGGAGTGTACGGGGTTTCAATGAGCAGTTCTTC. The whole variable domain, filled in from reference TRBV30 and TRBJ2-1, reads SQTIHQWPATLVQPVGSPLSLECTVEGTSNPNLYWYRQAAGRGLQLLFYSVGIGQISSEVPQNLSASRPQDRQFILSSKKLLLSDSGFYLCAWSVRGFNEQFFGPGTRLTVL.

The rearrangement joins TRBV18 to TRBJ1-2; D gene unclear. Trimming shortened V by 3 bases and J by 8 bases, and 19 bases separated the two germline ends. The CDR3 runs to 15 residues. The germline V gene has CDR1 KGHSH and CDR2 LQKENI. The CDR3 DNA sequence: TGTGCCAGCTCACCCCCCGGGAGCCAAGTCGGAGGCTACACCTTC. Amino acid sequence: CASSPPGSQVGGYTF.

This chain connects TRBV19 to TRBJ2-1, with a weak D call TRBD1 (5 bases). CDR1 and CDR2 (germline): LNHDA, SQIVND (reference sequence). Trimming removed 3 bases from V and 2 bases from J, with 14 bases in between. The CDR3 contains 16 residues. DNA of the CDR3: TGTGCCAGTAGTATCGGGCCAGGGTTCGCCTACAATGAGCAGTTCTTC. It codes for CASSIGPGFAYNEQFF.

This clone came up once. CDR3 DNA: TGTGCCACCTGGAGACAGCCTTTCAATCAGCCCCAGCATTTT. Its protein is CATWRQPFNQPQHF. The chain couples TRBV24-1 to TRBJ1-5, with a tentative D call TRBD1 (5 bases). V gave up 9 bases and J gave up 3 bases, with 14 bases separating them. Germline V CDR1 and CDR2: KGHDR, SFDVKD. The length of the CDR3 is 14 residues.

The chain uses TRBV18 and TRBJ2-7; 7 bases are a match to TRBD2. This CDR3 spans 15 amino acids. Germline values: CDR1 KGHSH, CDR2 LQKENI. V was pared by 3 bases and J by 0 bases, with 5 bases of the junction left unmatched. The CDR3 spells CASSPQGGSSYEQYF. DNA for the CDR3: TGTGCCAGCTCACCCCAGGGAGGGAGCTCCTACGAGCAGTACTTC.

This clone showed up just once. The chain employs TRBV5-1 and TRBJ2-3, with TRBD2 as a possible D gene (6 bases). V was shortened by 0 bases and J by 4 bases, with 12 bases between the two germline ends. Germline CDR1 SGHRS, CDR2 YFSETQ. The CDR3 is made up of 15 amino acids. CDR3 nucleotides: TGCGCCAGCAGCTTGGAGTGGGGAGGACCAGATACGCAGTATTTT. It translates to CASSLEWGGPDTQYF.

The gene calls are TRBV5-6 and TRBJ2-5, with D hard to call. Looked up from germline, CDR1 is SGHDT and CDR2 is YYEEEE. Trimming shortened V by 3 bases and J by 1 base, and 10 bases separated the two germline ends. The CDR3 runs to 14 residues. The CDR3 reads CASSSISSQETQYF. In nucleotides, the CDR3 is TGTGCCAGCAGCTCTATCTCGAGCCAAGAGACCCAGTACTTC.

This sequence joins TRBV5-4 and TRBJ2-7; TRBD2 might be the D (5 bases). The CDR3 extends over 14 amino acids. Germline CDR1 and CDR2: SGHNT and YYREEE (reference sequence). V shed 2 bases and J shed 4 bases, with 13 bases lying between them. CDR3: CASSLLTTTYEQYF. CDR3 DNA: TGTGCCAGCAGCTTACTGACGACTACTTACGAGCAGTACTTC. The complete variable domain, with remaining parts taken from reference TRBV5-4 and TRBJ2-7, reads ETGVTQSPTHLIKTRGQQVTLRCSSQSGHNTVSWYQQALGQGPQFIFQYYREEENGRGNFPPRFSGLQFPNYSSELNVNALELDDSALYLCASSLLTTTYEQYFGPGTRLTVT.

The chain combines TRBV5-4 with TRBJ2-7, with TRBD1 identical over 11 bases. In germline, CDR1 is SGHNT, CDR2 YYREEE (reference sequence). The CDR3 contains 17 residues. V gave up 2 bases and J gave up 3 bases; unmatched junction bases: 10. This CDR3 is CASSFKRPGTGGYEQYF. The CDR3, as DNA: TGTGCCAGCAGCTTTAAACGGCCCGGGACAGGGGGCTACGAGCAGTACTTC.

The V gene is TRBV6-5, the J gene TRBJ2-7; 11 bases are shared with TRBD2. V shed 7 bases, J shed 0 bases, and the junction held 5 bases outside the gene matches. The V gene's germline CDR1 is MNHEY and CDR2 SVGAGI. The CDR3 contains 15 residues. CDR3 bases: TGTGCCAGCACGATAACTAGCGGGGGCTCCTACGAGCAGTACTTC. It codes for CASTITSGGSYEQYF.

The chain carries TRBV6-1 and TRBJ2-7; D might be TRBD2 (6 bases). The CDR3 runs 16 residues. V was shortened by 1 base and J by 0 bases, with 13 bases between the two germline ends. CDR1 and CDR2 (germline): MNHNS, SASEGT. The CDR3 coding sequence is TGTGCCAGCAGTGAAGGTCCTAGCGACCCCTCCTACGAGCAGTACTTC. Its protein is CASSEGPSDPSYEQYF.

The chain uses TRBV6-5 and TRBJ1-1, with D perhaps matching TRBD1 (6 bases). Germline lookup yields CDR1 MNHEY and CDR2 SVGAGI. V was cut by 6 bases and J by 6 bases, with 11 bases left in between. The length of the CDR3 is 12 residues. CDR3 in amino acids: CASRQGWAEAFF. CDR3 DNA sequence: TGTGCCAGCAGACAGGGTTGGGCTGAAGCTTTCTTT.

This clone is a singleton in its sample. The chain is built from TRBV5-4 and TRBJ1-1; D gene ambiguous. V was trimmed by 0 bases and J by 2 bases, leaving 8 bases between them. This CDR3 spans 14 amino acids. Germline loops: CDR1 SGHNT, CDR2 YYREEE (reference sequence). CDR3 loop: CASSLDRVNTEAFF. The CDR3 nucleotides read TGTGCCAGCAGCTTGGACAGAGTTAACACTGAAGCTTTCTTT.

The chain uses TRBV6-6 and TRBJ1-2, with 7 bases matching TRBD1. Germline CDR1 is MNHNY and CDR2 is SVGAGI (reference sequence). The length of the CDR3 is 15 residues. The trim removed 2 bases at V and 0 bases at J, leaving 3 bases unmatched. CDR3: CASSYGGGANYGYTF. DNA of the CDR3: TGTGCCAGCAGTTACGGAGGGGGCGCTAACTATGGCTACACCTTC.

The rearrangement uses TRBV12-3 or TRBV12-4 and TRBJ2-7; TRBD2 matches at 7 bases. V shed 0 bases, J shed 7 bases, and the junction held 3 bases outside the gene matches. The CDR3 has 13 amino acids. The CDR3 loop is CASSLASAGEQYF. DNA of the CDR3: TGTGCCAGCAGTTTAGCGTCAGCGGGGGAGCAGTACTTC.

V usage is TRBV5-1 and J usage is TRBJ2-7; 15 bases are a match to TRBD2. The germline V gene encodes CDR1 SGHRS and CDR2 YFSETQ. This CDR3 spans 16 amino acids. V was pared by 4 bases and J by 4 bases, with 6 bases of the junction left unmatched. CDR3 residues: CASSPSGTSGGYEQYF. In nucleotides, the CDR3 is TGCGCCAGCAGCCCCTCGGGGACTAGCGGGGGGTACGAGCAGTACTTC.

The chain is built from TRBV9 and TRBJ1-2; 8 nucleotides agree with TRBD1. Germline V gene data show CDR1 as SGDLS and CDR2 as YYNGEE. The V segment lost 1 base and the J segment 5 bases; nucleotides outside the gene matches: 4. This CDR3 is built from 14 residues. CDR3 in DNA: TGTGCCAGCAGCGTATCGAGGACAGGGTATGGCTACACCTTC. Its translation is CASSVSRTGYGYTF. The whole variable domain, filled in from reference TRBV9 and TRBJ1-2, reads DSGVTQTPKHLITATGQRVTLRCSPRSGDLSVYWYQQSLDQGLQFLIQYYNGEERAKGNILERFSAQQFPDLHSELNLSSLELGDSALYFCASSVSRTGYGYTFGSGTRLTVV.

The chain is built from TRBV5-1 and TRBJ2-7, with 7 nucleotides matching TRBD1. After removal of 1 base from V and 4 bases from J, the junction contained 8 bases not matched to a gene. Germline assignment: CDR1 SGHRS and CDR2 YFSETQ. This CDR3 spans 15 amino acids. CDR3 DNA sequence: TGCGCCAGCAGCTTGATGGACAGGAAACAGTACGAGCAGTACTTC. This sequence encodes CASSLMDRKQYEQYF.

CDR3 protein: CASCATVQSSGNTIYF. The CDR3 DNA follows: TGTGCCAGCTGCGCGACAGTACAGAGCTCTGGAAACACCATATATTTT. J is TRBJ1-3 and V is TRBV18; D is perhaps TRBD1 (5 bases). The V gene lost 7 bases and the J gene lost 0 bases, with 16 bases spanning the gap. Germline CDR1 reads KGHSH; CDR2 reads LQKENI. This CDR3 spans 16 amino acids.